The 3 T cell receptor beta chains below all came from one sample that was sequenced in a study of blood T cells in healthy people across ages. A second PCR of roughly 7 to 11 cycles used a sample-barcoded 5' primer and a J-beta primer mix. In TCRdb, the 5' RACE reads were re-called with MiXCR into one record per CDR3 protein. The sample has about 730,000 distinct CDR3 sequences, roughly 47% seen once. The specimen sequenced was blood. Source of these receptors: a woman in her sixties or seventies in good health.

This clonotype came up a few times. This CDR3 is CASSLVMASGGSAREQYF. The DNA for the CDR3 is TGCGCCAGCAGCTTGGTTATGGCTAGCGGGGGGTCCGCAAGGGAGCAGTACTTC. The chain is built from TRBV5-1 and TRBJ2-4, with 11 nucleotides matching TRBD2. CDR1 and CDR2 (germline): SGHRS, YFSETQ. The CDR3 is 18 amino acids. V trimming: 0 bases; J trimming: 13 bases; junction bases outside the gene matches: 18.

This clonotype was observed a handful of times. This CDR3 is CASSRTAGATNEKLFF. CDR3 DNA sequence: TGCGCCAGCAGCCGAACCGCAGGAGCAACTAATGAAAAACTGTTTTTT. The rearrangement joins TRBV5-1 to TRBJ1-4; no clear D gene. This CDR3 has 16 amino acids. V shed 4 bases and J shed 0 bases, with 13 bases lying between them. Germline V gene lookup returns CDR1 SGHRS and CDR2 YFSETQ.

The chain combines TRBV18 with TRBJ1-2; D gene unclear. This CDR3 region has 16 residues. V lost 2 bases and J 8 bases, leaving 21 bases between the germline ends. The V gene's germline CDR1 is KGHSH and CDR2 LQKENI. CDR3 sequence: CASSPTIGGSRRGYTF. The CDR3 DNA sequence: TGTGCCAGCTCACCAACAATTGGTGGCAGCCGCCGGGGCTACACCTTC.